The 31 T cell receptor beta chains listed next were all sequenced from one sample in a study of memory B cells and T cells in multiple sclerosis listed by TCRdb under 2018. Libraries were constructed by the immunoSEQ multiplex PCR assay. What TCRdb holds here is the immuneACCESS table cut down to in-frame rearrangements. Part of the clones is not present; checked against another copy, under half of the missing clones reflect an unresolved V gene, and the others are unexplained. This sample has 15,000 or so clones in its table, and more than 65% of those were observed once. The ten largest clones take up under 2.5% of the sample. The material sequenced was memory (CD45RO+) CD4+ T cells from blood. Sample cell subset or site, as interpreted from the label and publication: CD45RO+ memory T cells sorted from peripheral blood. The receptors here all came from a human donor with multiple sclerosis.

This clone was counted a few times. One junction end does not reproduce the germline sequence, and a read error may be involved. The chain is built from TRBV7-3 and TRBJ2-1; the match to TRBD2 covers 14 bases. Germline V gives CDR1 SGHTA, CDR2 FQGTGA. CDR3 length: 14 amino acids. CDR3 residues: CASSSRTSGGPEVF. CDR3 sequence (DNA): TGTGCCAGCAGCTCAAGGACTAGCGGGGGGCCCGAGGTCTTC.

This clone was seen a handful of times. The chain has TRBV29-1 and TRBJ1-1, with D unclear. Trimming pared 4 bases from V and 1 base from J, leaving 13 bases between. The CDR3 is 14 amino acids. From germline, CDR1 is SQVTM and CDR2 ANQGSEA. This CDR3 reads CSVAHAGRNTEAFF. CDR3 DNA: TGCAGCGTTGCCCACGCGGGCCGGAACACTGAAGCTTTCTTT.

The chain combines TRBV29-1 with TRBJ2-1; unclear D gene. V lost 4 bases, J lost 8 bases, and 9 bases lay in between. There are 11 residues in the CDR3. Germline loops: CDR1 SQVTM, CDR2 ANQGSEA. The CDR3 DNA sequence: TGCAGCGTTGGTGGGCAGCATGAGCAGTTCTTC. Encoded protein: CSVGGQHEQFF.

The V and J genes are TRBV5-1 and TRBJ2-7; D is possibly TRBD1 (6 bases). The CDR3 is 15 amino acids. The V end was cut by 2 bases, the J end by 4 bases, with 16 bases between. Looked up from germline, CDR1 is SGHRS and CDR2 is YFSETQ. CDR3 region: CASSFTGNSPYEQYF. CDR3 DNA sequence: TGCGCCAGCAGCTTTACAGGGAATTCCCCGTACGAGCAGTACTTC. Looking up the rest from reference TRBV5-1 and TRBJ2-7 gives the full variable domain: KAGVTQTPRYLIKTRGQQVTLSCSPISGHRSVSWYQQTPGQGLQFLFEYFSETQRNKGNFPGRFSGRQFSNSRSEMNVSTLELGDSALYLCASSFTGNSPYEQYFGPGTRLTVT.

In DNA, the CDR3 is TGCAGCGTGGCAGGGGGCGTATCCGGGGAGCTGTTTTTT. It specifies CSVAGGVSGELFF. The rearrangement uses TRBV29-1 and TRBJ2-2; the match to TRBD1 covers 8 bases. The CDR3 covers 13 residues. V lost 6 bases and J lost 6; bases outside the gene matches: 6. Germline values: CDR1 SQVTM, CDR2 ANQGSEA.

In this sample, this clone is medium-sized. Here the CDR3 DNA reads TGTGCCAGCAGTACAGGACTAGCCTACGAGCAGTACTTC. Amino acid sequence: CASSTGLAYEQYF. This chain links TRBV6-1 with TRBJ2-7, with 7 bases matching TRBD2. The CDR3 has 13 residues. Unmatched junction bases numbered 3, after V lost 5 bases and J lost 2 bases. Per germline, CDR1 MNHNS and CDR2 SASEGT.

CDR3 loop: CASSPPGLAGDTGELFF. In DNA, the CDR3 is TGTGCCAGCAGCCCGCCGGGACTAGCGGGGGACACCGGGGAGCTGTTTTTT. This chain uses TRBV7-3 with TRBJ2-2, with TRBD2 identical over 14 bases. Germline V gene data show CDR1 as SGHTA and CDR2 as FQGTGA. The V segment lost 5 bases and the J segment 3 bases; nucleotides outside the gene matches: 5. This CDR3 has 17 residues.

This clone was counted between two and nine times. The V and J genes are TRBV18 and TRBJ2-7; perhaps TRBD2 as D (7 bases). The length of the CDR3 is 15 residues. CDR1 is KGHSH and CDR2 is LQKENI in the germline V gene. Between the trimmed V and J ends, which lost 3 bases and 0 bases, there was a span of 12 bases. The CDR3 DNA follows: TGTGCCAGCTCACCCGGCGGGGGCTCCTCCTACGAGCAGTACTTC. Translating it yields CASSPGGGSSYEQYF.

The CDR3 sequence is CASSETTGDEKLFF. CDR3 nucleotides: TGCGCCAGCAGCGAAACGACAGGGGATGAAAAACTGTTTTTT. V usage is TRBV5-1 and J usage is TRBJ1-4; 8 bases match TRBD1. Germline CDR1 and CDR2: SGHRS and YFSETQ. V dropped 4 bases and J dropped 6; count of bases not matched to a gene: 5. The CDR3 runs to 14 residues.

The gene calls are TRBV28 and TRBJ2-7, with 7 bases that match TRBD2. The CDR3 runs to 14 residues. Germline lookup yields CDR1 MDHEN and CDR2 SYDVKM. J lost 6 bases, V lost 2 bases, and 7 bases had no gene match. The CDR3 loop is CASSLGSRGVEQYF. CDR3 DNA sequence: TGTGCCAGCAGTTTAGGGTCTCGGGGGGTCGAGCAGTACTTC.

The chain employs TRBV2 and TRBJ1-5; 9 nucleotides agree with TRBD1. Per germline, CDR1 SNHLY and CDR2 FYNNEI. This CDR3 is built from 15 residues. The V segment lost 6 bases and the J segment 6 bases; nucleotides outside the gene matches: 9. CDR3 region: CASSVGTGGGQPQHF. DNA for the CDR3: TGTGCCAGCAGCGTCGGTACAGGGGGCGGTCAGCCCCAGCATTTT.

In this sample, this clone turned up a few times. The chain has TRBV11-1 and TRBJ2-1, with a tentative D call TRBD2 (6 bases). CDR1 SGHAT and CDR2 FQDESV come from the germline V gene (reference sequence). The CDR3 has 13 amino acids. The V and J ends lost 6 bases and 5 bases respectively, with 11 bases between them. CDR3 coding DNA: TGTGCCAGCAGGGGCAGACTAGACAATGAGCAGTTCTTC. Protein product: CASRGRLDNEQFF.

The V call is TRBV7-9, the J call TRBJ1-1, with 9 bases aligning to TRBD1. The germline V gene encodes CDR1 SEHNR and CDR2 FQNEAQ (reference sequence). The junction had 8 bases not matched to a gene; V was cut back by 5 bases and J by 10 bases. The CDR3 has 13 residues. This CDR3 reads CASSHLLGQGAFF. The CDR3 DNA sequence: TGTGCCAGCAGCCACCTCCTGGGACAGGGAGCTTTCTTT.

The chain couples TRBV15 to TRBJ2-5; a possible D gene is TRBD2 (6 bases). This CDR3 is 15 amino acids long. V was trimmed by 0 bases and J by 2 bases, leaving 10 bases between them. Germline CDR1 and CDR2: LNHNV and YYDKDF (reference sequence). CDR3: CATSRDSGDQETQYF. DNA of the CDR3: TGTGCCACCAGCAGAGATTCGGGGGATCAAGAGACCCAGTACTTC.

The chain combines TRBV28 with TRBJ1-5; 8 nucleotides line up with TRBD1. Germline V gives CDR1 MDHEN, CDR2 SYDVKM. V was clipped by 1 base and J by 2 bases; unmatched bases: 4. The CDR3 totals 16 residues. The CDR3 loop is CASSLFLGQGNQPQHF. The CDR3, as DNA: TGTGCCAGCAGTTTATTTTTGGGACAGGGCAATCAGCCCCAGCATTTT.

The V gene is TRBV27, the J gene TRBJ2-5, with no clear D. Trimming took 0 bases from V and 5 from J, leaving 13 bases between them. The CDR3 covers 15 residues. Germline V gene sequence: CDR1 MNHEY, CDR2 SMNVEV (reference sequence). The CDR3 region has the DNA TGTGCCAGCAGTTTATCGGTAGCTATGCGGGAGACCCAGTACTTC. This encodes CASSLSVAMRETQYF.

This chain connects TRBV5-1 to TRBJ1-6, with 10 bases that match TRBD1. The CDR3 runs to 14 residues. The trim removed 6 bases at V and 9 bases at J, leaving 6 bases unmatched. In germline, CDR1 is SGHRS, CDR2 YFSETQ. The CDR3 reads CASTRTGGGSPLHF. The CDR3 bases are TGCGCCAGCACACGGACAGGGGGGGGTTCACCCCTCCACTTT.

The rearrangement uses TRBV9 and TRBJ1-5; TRBD1 aligns across 8 bases. V gave up 5 bases and J gave up 4 bases; unmatched junction bases: 8. The germline V gene encodes CDR1 SGDLS and CDR2 YYNGEE. The CDR3 is made up of 15 amino acids. For the CDR3, the DNA is TGTGCCAGCAGTAAGACGGGACAGGAAAATCAGCCCCAGCATTTT. Translating gives CASSKTGQENQPQHF.

Here the CDR3 DNA reads TGTGCCAGCAGCGTTGGGCTGGGGGGGGAGGGCTACACCTTC. Translating it yields CASSVGLGGEGYTF. The chain employs TRBV9 and TRBJ1-2; D is perhaps TRBD1 (5 bases). Trimming removed 2 bases from V and 8 bases from J, with 16 bases in between. Germline loops: CDR1 SGDLS, CDR2 YYNGEE. The CDR3 contains 14 residues.

V and J are TRBV9 and TRBJ1-2; perhaps TRBD1 as D (6 bases). Germline CDR1 SGDLS, CDR2 YYNGEE. With 6 bases removed from V and 5 bases from J, the gap between germline ends came to 11 bases. The CDR3 extends over 12 amino acids. CDR3 sequence reads: CASKGQLYGYTF. The DNA of the CDR3 is TGTGCCAGCAAAGGACAGTTGTATGGCTACACCTTC.

The chain recombines TRBV4-1 with TRBJ1-2; 10 positions agree with TRBD1. Germline V lookup: CDR1 MGHRA, CDR2 YSYEKL. V shed 3 bases and J 6 bases; nucleotides not matched to a gene: 7. The CDR3 consists of 15 residues. CDR3 region: CASSQEDRGFDGYTF. CDR3 DNA sequence: TGCGCCAGCAGCCAGGAGGACAGGGGGTTCGATGGCTACACCTTC.

This chain uses TRBV6-5 with TRBJ2-1; the match to TRBD1 covers 12 bases. This CDR3 is 16 amino acids long. The V gene end was trimmed by 2 bases and the J gene end by 5 bases; junction bases not matched to a gene: 4. The germline V gene has CDR1 MNHEY and CDR2 SVGAGI. CDR3 DNA sequence: TGTGCCAGCAGTTACGTAGGGACAGGGGGCCACAATGAGCAGTTCTTC. Encoded protein: CASSYVGTGGHNEQFF.

The genes are TRBV19 and TRBJ2-7; D is uncertain. The V end lost 1 base, the J end lost 0 bases, and 7 bases lay between the germline ends. The CDR3 is 14 amino acids. Germline V gene sequence: CDR1 LNHDA, CDR2 SQIVND (reference sequence). CDR3: CASSIGQDSYEQYF. The CDR3 DNA reads as TGTGCCAGTAGTATAGGGCAGGACTCCTACGAGCAGTACTTC.

The chain couples TRBV27 to TRBJ1-1; 8 nucleotides match TRBD1. J was trimmed by 5 bases and V by 4 bases; bases with no gene match: 9. CDR3 size: 15 residues. Germline V gives CDR1 MNHEY, CDR2 SMNVEV (reference sequence). CDR3 protein: CASSSQTGGKTEAFF. Written as DNA, the CDR3 is TGTGCCAGCAGTTCACAAACAGGGGGAAAGACTGAAGCTTTCTTT.

The chain carries TRBV19 and TRBJ2-3; weak D call: TRBD1 (5 bases). The ends were cut back, 2 bases at V and 2 bases at J, with 11 bases in the middle. Germline loops: CDR1 LNHDA, CDR2 SQIVND (reference sequence). The CDR3 spans 15 residues. The DNA for the CDR3 is TGTGCCAGTAGTATAAGGCAGGGCTCCACAGATACGCAGTATTTT. It is translated as CASSIRQGSTDTQYF. Supplemented by reference TRBV19 and TRBJ2-3, the full variable domain reads DGGITQSPKYLFRKEGQNVTLSCEQNLNHDAMYWYRQDPGQGLRLIYYSQIVNDFQKGDIAEGYSVSREKKESFPLTVTSAQKNPTAFYLCASSIRQGSTDTQYFGPGTRLTVL.

Judged by abundance, this clone is medium-sized. V gene TRBV2 combines with J gene TRBJ1-2; a possible D gene is TRBD1 (6 bases). CDR3 length: 15 residues. Germline V gives CDR1 SNHLY, CDR2 FYNNEI. V lost 3 bases and J lost 8, with 19 bases in between. CDR3 sequence: CASSEGQSRSGGYTF. In DNA form, the CDR3 reads TGTGCCAGCAGTGAGGGACAATCTCGGAGTGGGGGCTACACCTTC.

The rearrangement uses TRBV2 and TRBJ2-3, with TRBD2 identical over 14 bases. The CDR3 totals 18 residues. Germline lookup yields CDR1 SNHLY and CDR2 FYNNEI. The V and J ends lost 7 bases and 0 bases, in that order; junction bases with no gene match: 9. The CDR3 DNA follows: TGTGCCAGCACCTTAGGGACTAGCGGGGGCACTAGCACAGATACGCAGTATTTT. This codes for CASTLGTSGGTSTDTQYF. The entire variable domain, with the rest obtained from reference TRBV2 and TRBJ2-3, is as follows: EPEVTQTPSHQVTQMGQEVILRCVPISNHLYFYWYRQILGQKVEFLVSFYNNEISEKSEIFDDQFSVERPDGSNFTLKIRSTKLEDSAMYFCASTLGTSGGTSTDTQYFGPGTRLTVL.

J is TRBJ2-7 and V is TRBV4-1; D is ambiguous. The V end lost 0 bases, the J end lost 0 bases, and 9 bases lay between the germline ends. Germline lookup yields CDR1 MGHRA and CDR2 YSYEKL. This CDR3 is 15 amino acids long. The CDR3 coding sequence is TGCGCCAGCAGCCAAGACAGTCAATCCTCCTACGAGCAGTACTTC. This gives the protein CASSQDSQSSYEQYF.

This sequence joins TRBV29-1 and TRBJ1-1; D is possibly TRBD1 (6 bases). This CDR3 has 13 residues. The V gene lost 6 bases and the J gene lost 1 base, with 12 bases spanning the gap. CDR1 is SQVTM and CDR2 is ANQGSEA in the germline V gene. CDR3 loop: CSVQGSPNTEAFF. The CDR3 coding sequence is TGCAGCGTCCAGGGGTCCCCGAACACTGAAGCTTTCTTT. Full variable domain (missing parts from reference TRBV29-1 and TRBJ1-1): SAVISQKPSRDICQRGTSLTIQCQVDSQVTMMFWYRQQPGQSLTLIATANQGSEATYESGFVIDKFPISRPNLTFSTLTVSNMSPEDSSIYLCSVQGSPNTEAFFGQGTRLTVV.

This chain links TRBV2 with TRBJ2-3, with D tentatively TRBD1 (5 bases). The CDR3 consists of 15 residues. Trimming took off 3 bases at V and 1 base at J, with 11 bases between the two ends. Germline CDR1 is SNHLY and CDR2 is FYNNEI. CDR3 nucleotide sequence: TGTGCCAGCAGTGACCAGGGAAGGGGCACAGATACGCAGTATTTT. This gives the protein CASSDQGRGTDTQYF.

The V gene is TRBV7-7, the J gene TRBJ2-1; 11 positions match TRBD1. This CDR3 comprises 14 residues. The J segment lost 8 bases and the V segment lost 3 bases, leaving 3 bases of the junction unmatched. The germline gives CDR1 SSHAT, CDR2 FNYEAQ (reference sequence). CDR3 protein: CASSLGQGGDEQFF. CDR3 DNA: TGTGCCAGCAGCTTGGGACAGGGGGGCGATGAGCAGTTCTTC.